Included here is one T cell receptor beta chain sequence, with context. The antigen is undetermined. These data are taken from a study of T cells after yellow fever vaccination. About the study: With SMART-Seq v4 Ultra Low Input, the fractions containing low cell numbers were prepared. Study-wide points: Post-booster repertoires contained most primary-vaccination clones again (about 95% CD4, around 89% CD8).

TCRdb processed the 5' RACE reads anew with MiXCR; each CDR3 protein has one entry. The data hold roughly 150,000 distinct CDR3 sequences, with 5% to 7.5% observed a single time. The V gene lost 6 bases and the J gene lost 2 bases, with 22 bases spanning the gap. Germline V gene lookup returns CDR1 MDHEN and CDR2 SYDVKM. This CDR3 is 17 amino acids long. The receptor was isolated from a man aged 25-45 years who received the YFV17D yellow fever vaccine. The source material was CD4+ T cells sorted from PBMCs, sampled 10 days after the yellow fever booster vaccination. V is TRBV28 and J is TRBJ1-1; perhaps TRBD1 as D (5 bases). The CDR3 region has the DNA TGTGCCAGCAGGCCCCGGGGGGTCGGCGTCTTAAACACTGAAGCTTTCTTT. Translating gives CASRPRGVGVLNTEAFF. Full variable domain (rest looked up from reference TRBV28 and TRBJ1-1): DVKVTQSSRYLVKRTGEKVFLECVQDMDHENMFWYRQDPGLGLRLIYFSYDVKMKEKGDIPEGYSVSREKKERFSLILESASTNQTSMYLCASRPRGVGVLNTEAFFGQGTRLTVV.